The text below deals with one T cell receptor beta chain. Just one base apart from a much larger clone, this may be a read error. Repertoires were generated with immunoSEQ multiplex PCR, while TCRdb's copy carries only in-frame clones and drops some. In the table there are millions of clones, 85% to 95% of which are singletons. The source of the sample is a study of shared clonotypes between healthy human individuals. Positive CCR7 selection of CD45RO-negative cells yielded the naive CD8 cells, and terminally differentiated effector memory CD45RA+ cells were excluded. Between the trimmed V and J ends, which lost 5 bases and 1 base, there was a span of 2 bases. This CDR3 contains 12 residues. Germline CDR1 and CDR2: LGHNA and YSLEER.

The sequence was obtained from a man aged 18-30 years in good health. Material for sequencing was naive CD8+ T cells sorted from blood. This chain joins TRBV4-3 and TRBJ2-2, with D unclear. As DNA, the CDR3 is TGCGCCAGCAGCGAGAACACCGGGGAGCTGTTTTTT. This gives the protein CASSENTGELFF.